This T cell receptor beta chain was recorded in a study of T cells in Graves' hyperthyroidism and ophthalmopathy. Any patient presenting with uncontrolled infection, other autoimmune disease, pregnancy or lactation was left out. This clonotype showed up many times. CDR1 and CDR2 (germline): MDHEN, SYDVKM. The CDR3 sequence is 14 residues long. Trimming left V 6 bases short and J 0 bases short, with 12 bases between. RNA transcripts gave rise to amplified TCR beta CDR3 regions. The HTBI primer set drove a first-round RT-PCR of the TCR CDR3. One entry per CDR3 protein, called by TCRdb with MiXCR from the multiplex PCR reads. Of 250,000 to 300,000 distinct CDR3 sequences listed, about 15% are singletons.

The chain combines TRBV28 with TRBJ2-7, with D perhaps matching TRBD2 (5 bases). This TCR was sampled from a woman between 35 and 50 years old with Graves' hyperthyroidism that later progressed to Graves' ophthalmopathy. The sample taken for sequencing was blood. This CDR3 is CASSRGGGSYEQYF. CDR3 nucleotides: TGTGCCAGCAGCCGTGGTGGAGGCTCCTACGAGCAGTACTTC. The full variable domain, in which reference TRBV28 and TRBJ2-7 provide the parts outside the CDR3, is DVKVTQSSRYLVKRTGEKVFLECVQDMDHENMFWYRQDPGLGLRLIYFSYDVKMKEKGDIPEGYSVSREKKERFSLILESASTNQTSMYLCASSRGGGSYEQYFGPGTRLTVT.